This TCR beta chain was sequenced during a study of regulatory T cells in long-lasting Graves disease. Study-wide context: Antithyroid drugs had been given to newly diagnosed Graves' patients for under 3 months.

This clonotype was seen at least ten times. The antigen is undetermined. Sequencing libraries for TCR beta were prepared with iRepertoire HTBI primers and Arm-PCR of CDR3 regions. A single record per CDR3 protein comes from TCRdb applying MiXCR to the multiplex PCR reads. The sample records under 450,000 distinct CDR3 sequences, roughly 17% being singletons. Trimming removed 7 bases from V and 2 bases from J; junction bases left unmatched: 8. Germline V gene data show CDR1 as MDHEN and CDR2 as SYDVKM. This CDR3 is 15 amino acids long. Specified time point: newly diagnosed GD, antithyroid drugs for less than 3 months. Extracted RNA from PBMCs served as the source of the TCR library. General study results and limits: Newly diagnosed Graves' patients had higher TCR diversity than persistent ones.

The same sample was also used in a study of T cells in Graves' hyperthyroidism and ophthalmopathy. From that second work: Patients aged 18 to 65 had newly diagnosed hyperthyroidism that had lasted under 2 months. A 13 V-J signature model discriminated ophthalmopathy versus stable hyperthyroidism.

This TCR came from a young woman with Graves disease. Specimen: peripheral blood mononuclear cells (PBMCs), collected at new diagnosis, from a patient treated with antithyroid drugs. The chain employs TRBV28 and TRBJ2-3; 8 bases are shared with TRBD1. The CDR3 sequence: CASIEGQVATDTQYF. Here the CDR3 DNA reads TGTGCCAGCATCGAGGGACAGGTCGCCACAGATACGCAGTATTTT.